This T cell receptor (beta chain) derives from a study of cytomegalovirus exposure and HLA in healthy donors. Note on this clone: Its specificity is not known.

Method: immunoSEQ multiplex PCR; TCRdb's copy keeps in-frame clones and lacks some. The table has more than 110,000 clones, less than 90% seen once. Germline assignment: CDR1 MNHNY and CDR2 SVGAGI (reference sequence). This CDR3 is 15 amino acids long. V lost 6 bases, J lost 1 base, and 13 bases lay in between. Study-wide findings and caveats: In the 120 or so validation repertoires, around 95% of cluster scores exceeded 0, per a later analysis. There were under 200 TCR beta chains listed as cytomegalovirus-associated. Most observed TCR sequences were rare, whereas some public TCRs were detected in many donors. Researchers reported that three CMV-associated chains were confirmed in vitro as CMV antigen-specific.

This sequence joins TRBV6-6 and TRBJ1-5, with D perhaps TRBD1 (5 bases). This sequence originates from a man younger than 30 in good health and CMV-seronegative. Sequencing input: PBMCs. In DNA, the CDR3 is TGTGCCAGCAGAAAACGCAGGGAAAGCAATCAGCCCCAGCATTTT. Protein sequence: CASRKRRESNQPQHF.